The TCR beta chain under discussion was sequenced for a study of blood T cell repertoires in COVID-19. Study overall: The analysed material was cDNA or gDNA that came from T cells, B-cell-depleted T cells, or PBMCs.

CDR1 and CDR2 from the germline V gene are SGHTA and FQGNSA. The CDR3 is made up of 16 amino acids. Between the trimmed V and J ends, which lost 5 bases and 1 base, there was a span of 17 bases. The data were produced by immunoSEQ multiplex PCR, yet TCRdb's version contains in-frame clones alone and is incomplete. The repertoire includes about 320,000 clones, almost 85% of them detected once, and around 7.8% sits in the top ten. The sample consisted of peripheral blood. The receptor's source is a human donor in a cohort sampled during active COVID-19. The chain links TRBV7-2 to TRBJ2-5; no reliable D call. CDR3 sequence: CASSRSLAPSQETQYF. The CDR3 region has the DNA TGTGCCAGCAGCCGTAGCCTGGCGCCAAGCCAAGAGACCCAGTACTTC.